These T cell receptor beta chains were read from a single sample in a study of cytomegalovirus exposure and HLA in healthy donors. The data were produced by immunoSEQ multiplex PCR, yet TCRdb's version contains in-frame clones alone and is incomplete. Seen here are about 130,000 clones, around 80% observed once, and the top ten hold around 1.3%. Sequenced sample: PBMCs. The source of these receptors is a female donor in good health and CMV-seronegative. The CDR3 runs from the conserved cysteine through the conserved F or W. Each record gives: V gene, J gene, CDR3 protein.

V: TRBV7-9; J: TRBJ2-2; CDR3: CASSFAGGLTGELFF
V: TRBV5-1; J: TRBJ2-1; CDR3: CASSLGREQFF
V: TRBV7-6; J: TRBJ2-3; CDR3: CASSGSRAGSDTQYF
V: TRBV7-9; J: TRBJ2-1; CDR3: CASSPPGLAGNEQFF
V: TRBV30; J: TRBJ2-7; CDR3: CAWTAGLVVEQYF
V: TRBV7-2; J: TRBJ1-1; CDR3: CASSLRQGASEAFF
V: TRBV7-9; J: TRBJ1-5; CDR3: CASSFAAGIDQPQHF
V: TRBV7-3; J: TRBJ1-1; CDR3: CASSLKGGAIGTEAFF
V: TRBV4-2; J: TRBJ1-1; CDR3: CASSQGQGLGTEAFF
V: TRBV6-5; J: TRBJ1-1; CDR3: CASSPSPGNTEAFF
V: TRBV5-8; J: TRBJ1-5; CDR3: CASTARGQINQPQHF
V: TRBV20-1; J: TRBJ1-1; CDR3: CSATTAEAFF
V: TRBV4-1; J: TRBJ1-4; CDR3: CASSLGQANEKLFF
V: TRBV4-1; J: TRBJ1-1; CDR3: CASSQEGQVFVNTEAFF
V: TRBV10-1; J: TRBJ2-2; CDR3: CASSRRAGGANTGELFF
V: TRBV9; J: TRBJ2-3; CDR3: CASSVAWTWDTQYF
V: TRBV9; J: TRBJ2-3; CDR3: CASSVGSTSTDTQYF
V: TRBV11-2; J: TRBJ2-1; CDR3: CASSPPGQGVNEQFF
V: TRBV18; J: TRBJ1-1; CDR3: CASSAGVVAEAFF
V: TRBV9; J: TRBJ2-3; CDR3: CASSPRLKVGRGGSTDTQYF
V: TRBV30; J: TRBJ2-2; CDR3: CAWSRTREVGELFF
V: TRBV18; J: TRBJ2-7; CDR3: CASSNAGSYEQYF
V: TRBV6-5; J: TRBJ1-1; CDR3: CASSPGTGGTEAFF
V: TRBV27; J: TRBJ2-6; CDR3: CASSPFRTGANVLTF
V: TRBV9; J: TRBJ2-2; CDR3: CASSVGTSGTGELFF
V: TRBV13; J: TRBJ2-2; CDR3: CASSLTWGPATGELFF
V: TRBV5-1; J: TRBJ2-3; CDR3: CASSLVGGTAADTQYF
V: TRBV30; J: TRBJ1-2; CDR3: CAWMSGGHGYTF
V: TRBV5-1; J: TRBJ1-4; CDR3: CASSSGTAFNEKLFF
V: TRBV2; J: TRBJ2-4; CDR3: CASSLLAGVNIQYF
V: TRBV7-6; J: TRBJ2-2; CDR3: CASSAQGYGELFF
V: TRBV9; J: TRBJ1-4; CDR3: CASSVAEGGSYEKLFF
V: TRBV10-3; J: TRBJ2-1; CDR3: CAIRGTSGSSYNEQFF
V: TRBV14; J: TRBJ1-2; CDR3: CASSQDIDTVYGYTF
V: TRBV5-6; J: TRBJ2-1; CDR3: CASSLVQIYNEQFF
V: TRBV19; J: TRBJ2-1; CDR3: CASSIKGLASNEQFF
V: TRBV6-1; J: TRBJ1-1; CDR3: CASSEWIGGDVHTEAFF
V: TRBV7-2; J: TRBJ1-2; CDR3: CASSSPGQGGVGYTF
V: TRBV10-1; J: TRBJ2-7; CDR3: CASSGTRGAYEQYF
V: TRBV7-2; J: TRBJ1-2; CDR3: CASSLQDGYTF
V: TRBV30; J: TRBJ1-5; CDR3: CAWSQINQPQHF
V: TRBV29-1; J: TRBJ2-7; CDR3: CSWRDREYEQYF
V: TRBV10-3; J: TRBJ1-2; CDR3: CAISEWYTTDYGYTF
V: TRBV27; J: TRBJ2-1; CDR3: CASSFGLAGYPQFF
V: TRBV6-6; J: TRBJ2-2; CDR3: CASSSTGLGPGELFF
V: TRBV6-5; J: TRBJ2-7; CDR3: CASSLRTSGPPYEQYF
V: TRBV9; J: TRBJ2-5; CDR3: CASSVGTGETQYF
V: TRBV7-2; J: TRBJ2-7; CDR3: CASSAEGTGVREQYF
V: TRBV27; J: TRBJ2-3; CDR3: CASSSFGTDTQYF
V: TRBV28; J: TRBJ1-2; CDR3: CASSLRGGYGYTF
V: TRBV5-1; J: TRBJ2-3; CDR3: CASSLQQATDTQYF
V: TRBV25-1; J: TRBJ1-1; CDR3: CASSAGQPEAFF
V: TRBV7-6; J: TRBJ2-1; CDR3: CASSSGGLAGGSGNEQFF
V: TRBV5-6; J: TRBJ2-7; CDR3: CASSFGLAVEQYF